The present T cell receptor beta chain was sequenced within a study of sequential checkpoint blockade in melanoma. Study-level information: Patients were randomized 1:1 to nivolumab-then-ipilimumab or ipilimumab-then-nivolumab first-line. Both treatment sequences were followed by maintenance nivolumab.

TCRdb keeps only in-frame clones here, not all; method: immunoSEQ multiplex PCR. Among some 31,000 clones listed, 70% to 90% were seen once. Treatment described: randomized to nivolumab then ipilimumab (arm A) or the reverse (arm B). No patient had prior DNA-damaging chemotherapy. This CDR3 is 12 amino acids long. V was shortened by 5 bases and J by 12 bases, with 15 bases between the two germline ends. Germline V gene sequence: CDR1 MDHEN, CDR2 SYDVKM. This sequence was found in a human donor with melanoma. This rearrangement joins TRBV28 to TRBJ2-3; D is unclear. This specimen consisted of CD8+ T cells sorted from blood (inferred from file names), obtained from a patient given nivolumab and ipilimumab in sequence. DNA for the CDR3: TGTGCCAGCAGTCATAGCCTCGCACCACAGTATTTT. Translated: CASSHSLAPQYF.